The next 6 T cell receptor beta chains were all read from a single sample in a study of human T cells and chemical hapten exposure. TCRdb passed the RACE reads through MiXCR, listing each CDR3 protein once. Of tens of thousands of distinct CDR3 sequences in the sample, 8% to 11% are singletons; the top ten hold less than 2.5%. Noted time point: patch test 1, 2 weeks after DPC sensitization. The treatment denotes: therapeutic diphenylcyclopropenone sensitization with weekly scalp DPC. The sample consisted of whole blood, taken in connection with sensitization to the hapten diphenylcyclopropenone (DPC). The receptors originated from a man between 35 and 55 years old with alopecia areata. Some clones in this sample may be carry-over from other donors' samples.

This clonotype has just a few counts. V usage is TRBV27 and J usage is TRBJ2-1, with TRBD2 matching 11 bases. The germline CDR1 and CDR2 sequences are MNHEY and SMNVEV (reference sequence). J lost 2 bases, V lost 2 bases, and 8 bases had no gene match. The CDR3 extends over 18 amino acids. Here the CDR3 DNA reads TGTGCCAGCAGTTTAGCTACCGGGACTAGCGGCCCCTACAATGAGCAGTTCTTC. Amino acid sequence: CASSLATGTSGPYNEQFF.

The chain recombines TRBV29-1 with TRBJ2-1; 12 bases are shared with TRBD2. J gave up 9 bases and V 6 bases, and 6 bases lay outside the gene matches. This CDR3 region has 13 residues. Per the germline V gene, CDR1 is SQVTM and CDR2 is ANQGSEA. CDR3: CSVRTSGVIEQFF. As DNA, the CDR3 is TGCAGCGTCCGGACTAGCGGGGTAATTGAGCAGTTCTTC.

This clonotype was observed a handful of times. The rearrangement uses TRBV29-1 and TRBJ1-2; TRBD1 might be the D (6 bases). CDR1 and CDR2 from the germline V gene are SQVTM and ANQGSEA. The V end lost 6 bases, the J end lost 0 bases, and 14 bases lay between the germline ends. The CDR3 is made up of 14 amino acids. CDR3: CSVGGRTPNYGYTF. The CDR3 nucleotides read TGCAGCGTAGGGGGGAGGACACCTAACTATGGCTACACCTTC.

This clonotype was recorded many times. CDR3 bases: TGTGCCAGCAGTTTATCGGGTCAGGGGGCCTACGAGCAGTACTTC. Translating it yields CASSLSGQGAYEQYF. The chain recombines TRBV27 with TRBJ2-7, with 7 bases matching TRBD1. Looked up from germline, CDR1 is MNHEY and CDR2 is SMNVEV (reference sequence). The J segment lost 2 bases and the V segment lost 0 bases, leaving 4 bases of the junction unmatched. The CDR3 totals 15 residues.

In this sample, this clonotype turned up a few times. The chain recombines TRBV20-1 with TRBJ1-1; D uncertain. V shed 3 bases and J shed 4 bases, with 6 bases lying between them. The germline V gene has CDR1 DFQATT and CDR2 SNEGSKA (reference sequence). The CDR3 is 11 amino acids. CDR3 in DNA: TGCAGTGCTAGGGGTGGCACTGAAGCTTTCTTT. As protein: CSARGGTEAFF.

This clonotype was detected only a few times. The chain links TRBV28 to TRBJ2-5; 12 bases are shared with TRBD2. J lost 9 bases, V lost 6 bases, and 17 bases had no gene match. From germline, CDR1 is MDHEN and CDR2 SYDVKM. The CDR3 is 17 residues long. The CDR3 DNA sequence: TGTGCCAGCAGGCCTGGACTAGCGGGAACGTCTCTCTGGGCCCAGTACTTC. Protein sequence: CASRPGLAGTSLWAQYF.